This TCR beta chain was sequenced for a study of T cells in Graves' hyperthyroidism and ophthalmopathy. Study at large: At the time of initial diagnosis and before any treatment, peripheral blood was collected. Study-wide results and limits: Before onset, by a median of around six months, the model predicted ophthalmopathy. Most thyroid clonotypes with frequency above 0.001 were detected in blood.

This clonotype was seen repeatedly, ten times or more. Its target is not known. Researchers barred patients who had uncontrolled infection, other autoimmune disease, pregnancy or lactation. Using RNA transcripts as the source, TCR beta CDR3 regions were amplified. HTBI primers drove first-round RT-PCR of the TCR CDR3. TCRdb recomputed calls from the multiplex PCR reads with MiXCR, one row per CDR3 protein. The top ten hold around 30% of the sample, which has a few hundred thousand distinct CDR3 sequences, 13% to 15% seen once. The CDR3 contains 13 residues. The V and J ends lost 1 base and 8 bases respectively, with 11 bases between them.

The source is a woman aged 50 to 65 with Graves' hyperthyroidism that later progressed to Graves' ophthalmopathy. Sequencing was carried out using blood. This chain uses TRBV12-3 or TRBV12-4 with TRBJ1-2; D not certain. CDR3 nucleotides: TGTGCCAGCAGTTTAGATTTGTCCCGGGGCTACACCTTC. It encodes CASSLDLSRGYTF.